The 14 T cell receptor beta chains given below trace back to one sample, sequenced in a study of cytomegalovirus exposure and HLA in healthy donors. Primers for the PCR totalled 60 Vbeta and 13 Jbeta. Only in-frame clones appear in the TCRdb table, and some are missing; sequencing was by immunoSEQ multiplex PCR. The sample comprises 100,000 or so clones, around 80% of which are singletons, and about 3% rests with the top ten. Sample: PBMCs. These receptors came from a woman aged 40-49 years in good health and CMV-seronegative.

The genes are TRBV19 and TRBJ1-2; TRBD1 aligns across 9 bases. The germline V gene has CDR1 LNHDA and CDR2 SQIVND (reference sequence). This CDR3 contains 13 residues. With V trimmed by 6 bases and J by 7 bases, 6 bases remained unmatched. This CDR3 is CASSLGQGAGYTF. In DNA, the CDR3 is TGTGCCAGTAGCTTGGGACAGGGCGCTGGCTACACCTTC.

The chain employs TRBV28 and TRBJ1-3, with 8 bases fitting TRBD1. V lost 5 bases and J lost 2; bases outside the gene matches: 2. Germline V lookup: CDR1 MDHEN, CDR2 SYDVKM. CDR3 size: 14 residues. CDR3 region: CASSLQGAGNTIYF. The DNA of the CDR3 is TGTGCCAGCAGTCTACAGGGGGCTGGAAACACCATATATTTT.

This chain uses TRBV28 with TRBJ2-7; no definite D call. V lost 7 bases and J lost 4, with 11 bases in between. CDR3 length: 12 amino acids. Germline-derived CDR1 and CDR2 are MDHEN and SYDVKM. In nucleotides, the CDR3 is TGTGCCAGCACCGGCAGGTTGTACGAGCAGTACTTC. Its protein product is CASTGRLYEQYF.

The V call is TRBV7-9, the J call TRBJ2-3; D possibly corresponds to TRBD1 (6 bases). The CDR3 is 13 residues long. From germline, CDR1 is SEHNR and CDR2 FQNEAQ (reference sequence). The V end lost 5 bases, the J end lost 6 bases, and 12 bases lay between the germline ends. CDR3 loop: CASSRGQPDTQYF. The CDR3 DNA reads as TGTGCCAGCAGCCGAGGACAGCCGGATACGCAGTATTTT. The full variable domain, rest sourced from reference TRBV7-9 and TRBJ2-3, is DTGVSQNPRHKITKRGQNVTFRCDPISEHNRLYWYRQTLGQGPEFLTYFQNEAQLEKSRLLSDRFSAERPKGSFSTLEIQRTEQGDSAMYLCASSRGQPDTQYFGPGTRLTVL.

This chain uses TRBV19 with TRBJ2-1; 10 bases fit TRBD1. V lost 1 base and J lost 6; bases outside the gene matches: 12. Germline V gene data show CDR1 as LNHDA and CDR2 as SQIVND (reference sequence). This CDR3 contains 18 residues. CDR3 region: CASSIGWRGGQGFNEQFF. Written as DNA, the CDR3 is TGTGCCAGTAGTATAGGCTGGAGGGGGGGACAGGGGTTCAATGAGCAGTTCTTC.

This chain uses TRBV30 with TRBJ2-5; a weak D match, TRBD2 (5 bases). The ends were cut back, 3 bases at V and 1 base at J, with 9 bases in the middle. This CDR3 is built from 13 residues. Germline V gene sequence: CDR1 GTSNPN, CDR2 SVGIG (reference sequence). CDR3 bases: TGTGCCTGGAGCACTAGTTTCCAAGAGACCCAGTACTTC. Amino acid sequence: CAWSTSFQETQYF.

This clone was recorded a few times. This rearrangement joins TRBV10-2 to TRBJ1-1, with a possible D match to TRBD1 (6 bases). Trimming left V 2 bases short and J 1 base short, with 17 bases between. The length of the CDR3 is 17 residues. The germline CDR1 and CDR2 sequences are WSHSY and SAAADI. The DNA of the CDR3 is TGCGCCAGCAGTGAGACAGGGCCAGGGTCGGAGAACACTGAAGCTTTCTTT. As protein: CASSETGPGSENTEAFF.

The J gene is TRBJ2-3, the V gene TRBV21-1; the DNA was not compared with TRBD2, the D call given in the table. TRBV21-1 is flagged as a pseudogene. This CDR3 spans 19 amino acids. The CDR3 bases are TGTGCCAGCAGCAAAGAGGGCCCTCCGGGGGTTAAGCAGGGAGATACGCAGTATTTT. Its protein product is CASSKEGPPGVKQGDTQYF.

The rearrangement links TRBV7-2 to TRBJ2-1; D is possibly TRBD2 (5 bases). Germline V gives CDR1 SGHTA, CDR2 FQGNSA. The CDR3 loop spans 15 amino acids. Deletions cut 1 base from V and 5 bases from J, with 12 bases between. The CDR3 here is CASSLGASRHNEQFF. The CDR3 bases are TGTGCCAGCAGCTTAGGCGCTAGCCGGCACAATGAGCAGTTCTTC.

The chain combines TRBV28 with TRBJ2-7; 10 nucleotides align to TRBD1. Germline assignment: CDR1 MDHEN and CDR2 SYDVKM. V trimming: 6 bases; J trimming: 7 bases; junction bases outside the gene matches: 9. The CDR3 spans 14 residues. The CDR3 region is CASSTPGTGDEQYF. The CDR3 DNA is TGTGCCAGCAGCACCCCCGGGACAGGGGATGAGCAGTACTTC.

The chain employs TRBV28 and TRBJ1-2, with 7 nucleotides matching TRBD1. Germline-derived CDR1 and CDR2 are MDHEN and SYDVKM. V trimming: 6 bases; J trimming: 0 bases; junction bases outside the gene matches: 7. The CDR3 runs 15 residues. The CDR3 nucleotides read TGTGCCAGCAGGATACAGGGGCCGCCTAACTATGGCTACACCTTC. Translation gives CASRIQGPPNYGYTF.

The chain links TRBV29-1 to TRBJ1-1; D uncertain. Trimming pared 2 bases from V and 1 base from J, leaving 11 bases between. The CDR3 extends over 14 amino acids. CDR1 and CDR2 from the germline V gene are SQVTM and ANQGSEA. This CDR3 reads CSVERWRGNTEAFF. The CDR3 DNA is TGCAGCGTTGAACGGTGGCGGGGGAACACTGAAGCTTTCTTT.

The chain carries TRBV19 and TRBJ2-2, with 11 bases lining up with TRBD1. Germline loops: CDR1 LNHDA, CDR2 SQIVND (reference sequence). There are 15 residues in the CDR3. Germline trimming cut 7 bases from V and 7 bases from J; bases unmatched to any gene: 8. This CDR3 is CASKNGQGAFGELFF. As DNA, the CDR3 is TGTGCCAGTAAAAACGGACAGGGGGCGTTCGGGGAGCTGTTTTTT.

This rearrangement joins TRBV10-3 to TRBJ2-7; 9 bases line up with TRBD2. Germline V gene lookup returns CDR1 ENHRY and CDR2 SYGVKD. The CDR3 contains 14 residues. V lost 7 bases, J lost 3 bases, and 7 bases stayed unmatched. CDR3 nucleotides: TGTGCCATCACCGAGGGACTAGCAGTCTACGAGCAGTACTTC. This sequence encodes CAITEGLAVYEQYF.